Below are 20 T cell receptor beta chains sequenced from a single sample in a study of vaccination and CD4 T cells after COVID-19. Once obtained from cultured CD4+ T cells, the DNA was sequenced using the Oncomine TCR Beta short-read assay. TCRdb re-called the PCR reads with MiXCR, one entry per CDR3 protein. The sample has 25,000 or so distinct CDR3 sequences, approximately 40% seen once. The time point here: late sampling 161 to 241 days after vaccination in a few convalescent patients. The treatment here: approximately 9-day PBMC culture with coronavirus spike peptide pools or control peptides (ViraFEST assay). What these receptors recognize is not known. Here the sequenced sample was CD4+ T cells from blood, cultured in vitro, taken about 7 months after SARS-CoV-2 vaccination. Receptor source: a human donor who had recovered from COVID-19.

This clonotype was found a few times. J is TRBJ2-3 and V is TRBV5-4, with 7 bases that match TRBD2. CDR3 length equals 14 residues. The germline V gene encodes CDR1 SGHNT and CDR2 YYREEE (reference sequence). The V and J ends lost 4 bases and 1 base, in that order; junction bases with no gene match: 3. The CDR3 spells CASSSGLGTDTQYF. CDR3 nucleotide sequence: TGTGCCAGCAGCAGTGGACTAGGCACAGATACGCAGTATTTT.

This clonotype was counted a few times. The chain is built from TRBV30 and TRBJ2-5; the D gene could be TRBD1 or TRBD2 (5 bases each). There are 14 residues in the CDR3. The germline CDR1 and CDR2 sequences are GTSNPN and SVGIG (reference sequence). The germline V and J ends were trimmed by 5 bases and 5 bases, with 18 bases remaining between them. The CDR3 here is CAWSRDGGGETQYF. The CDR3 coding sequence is TGTGCCTGGTCTCGGGACGGCGGCGGGGAGACCCAGTACTTC.

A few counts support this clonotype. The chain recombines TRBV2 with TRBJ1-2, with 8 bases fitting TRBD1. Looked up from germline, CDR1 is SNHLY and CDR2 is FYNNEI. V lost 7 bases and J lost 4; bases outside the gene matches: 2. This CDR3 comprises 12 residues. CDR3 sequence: CASKQGGYGYTF. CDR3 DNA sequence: TGTGCCAGCAAACAGGGGGGCTATGGCTACACCTTC.

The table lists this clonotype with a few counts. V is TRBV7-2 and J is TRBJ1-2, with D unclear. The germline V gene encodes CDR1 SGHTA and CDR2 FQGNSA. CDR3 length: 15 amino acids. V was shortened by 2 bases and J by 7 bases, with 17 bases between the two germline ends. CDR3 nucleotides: TGTGCCAGCAGCTTAAGATTCAGAGGGCTCGGTGGCTACACCTTC. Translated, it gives CASSLRFRGLGGYTF.

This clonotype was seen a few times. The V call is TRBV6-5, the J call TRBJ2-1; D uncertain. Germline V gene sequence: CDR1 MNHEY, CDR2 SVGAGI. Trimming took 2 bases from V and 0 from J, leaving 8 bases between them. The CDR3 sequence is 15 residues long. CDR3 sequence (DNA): TGTGCCAGCAGTTACACGGCAAGCTCCTACAATGAGCAGTTCTTC. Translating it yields CASSYTASSYNEQFF.

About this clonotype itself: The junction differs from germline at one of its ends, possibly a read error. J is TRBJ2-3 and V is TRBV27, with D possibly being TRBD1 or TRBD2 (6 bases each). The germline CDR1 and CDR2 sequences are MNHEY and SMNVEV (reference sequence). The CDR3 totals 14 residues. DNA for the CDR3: TGTGCCAGCAGTTTCGGGGGCCGCACAGATATGCAGTATTTT. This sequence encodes CASSFGGRTDMQYF.

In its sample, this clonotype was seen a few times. The CDR3, as DNA: TGTGCCAGCAGACCGTCGACTAGCGGGAGTAACGAGCAGTACTTC. This sequence encodes CASRPSTSGSNEQYF. The chain couples TRBV28 to TRBJ2-7, with 12 bases identical to TRBD2. The germline gives CDR1 MDHEN, CDR2 SYDVKM. V was pared by 6 bases and J by 5 bases, with 8 bases of the junction left unmatched. The CDR3 loop spans 15 amino acids.

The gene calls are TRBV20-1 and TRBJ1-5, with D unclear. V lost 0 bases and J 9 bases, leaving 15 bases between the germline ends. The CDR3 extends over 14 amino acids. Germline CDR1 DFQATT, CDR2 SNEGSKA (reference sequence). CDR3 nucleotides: TGCAGTGCTAGAGAACCACGTGGCAGTCCGCCCCAGCATTTT. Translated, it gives CSAREPRGSPPQHF.

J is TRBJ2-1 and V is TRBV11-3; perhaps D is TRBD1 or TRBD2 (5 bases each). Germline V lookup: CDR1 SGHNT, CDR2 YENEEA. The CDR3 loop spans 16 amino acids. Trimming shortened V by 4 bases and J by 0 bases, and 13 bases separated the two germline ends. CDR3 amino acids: CASSSGTGSSYNEQFF. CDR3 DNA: TGTGCCAGCAGCTCAGGGACGGGTAGCTCCTACAATGAGCAGTTCTTC.

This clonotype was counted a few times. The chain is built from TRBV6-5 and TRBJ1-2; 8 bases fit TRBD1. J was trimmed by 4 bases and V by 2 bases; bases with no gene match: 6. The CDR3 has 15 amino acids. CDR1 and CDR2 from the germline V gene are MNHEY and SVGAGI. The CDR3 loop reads CASSYPDRVSYGYTF. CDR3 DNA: TGTGCCAGCAGTTACCCGGACAGGGTAAGCTATGGCTACACCTTC.

The CDR3 DNA follows: TGTGCCAGCAGACTGGACAGAAACTATGGCTACACCTTC. This translates into CASRLDRNYGYTF. The chain recombines TRBV6-1 with TRBJ1-2, with D possibly matching TRBD1 (6 bases). There are 13 residues in the CDR3. Germline CDR1 MNHNS, CDR2 SASEGT. V lost 6 bases to trimming and J lost 2 bases, with 10 bases between them.

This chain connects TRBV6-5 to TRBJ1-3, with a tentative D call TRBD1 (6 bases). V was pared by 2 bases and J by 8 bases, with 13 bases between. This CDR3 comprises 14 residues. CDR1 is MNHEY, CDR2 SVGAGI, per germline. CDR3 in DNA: TGTGCCAGCAGTTACGGCGGGTACAGGGACACCATATATTTT. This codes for CASSYGGYRDTIYF.

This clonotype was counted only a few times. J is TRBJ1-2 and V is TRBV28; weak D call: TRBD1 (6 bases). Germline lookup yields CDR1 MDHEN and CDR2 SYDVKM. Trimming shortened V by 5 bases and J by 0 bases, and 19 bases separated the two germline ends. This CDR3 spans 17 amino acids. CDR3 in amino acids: CASSQTYRAGANYGYTF. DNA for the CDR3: TGTGCCAGCAGTCAGACCTACAGGGCAGGGGCTAACTATGGCTACACCTTC.

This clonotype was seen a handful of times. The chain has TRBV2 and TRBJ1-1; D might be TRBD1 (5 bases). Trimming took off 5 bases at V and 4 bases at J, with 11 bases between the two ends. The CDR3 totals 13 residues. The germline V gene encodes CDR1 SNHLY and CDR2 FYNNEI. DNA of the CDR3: TGTGCCAGCAGTCAACAGGAGGGCACTGAAGCTTTCTTT. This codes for CASSQQEGTEAFF.

The CDR3 reads CSARDRGPGYGYTF. CDR3 nucleotides: TGCAGTGCTAGGGACAGGGGGCCGGGCTATGGCTACACCTTC. The J gene is TRBJ1-2, the V gene TRBV20-1; 11 bases agree with TRBD1. Trimming removed 3 bases from V and 4 bases from J; junction bases left unmatched: 4. CDR1 is DFQATT, CDR2 SNEGSKA, per germline (reference sequence). The CDR3 sequence is 14 residues long.

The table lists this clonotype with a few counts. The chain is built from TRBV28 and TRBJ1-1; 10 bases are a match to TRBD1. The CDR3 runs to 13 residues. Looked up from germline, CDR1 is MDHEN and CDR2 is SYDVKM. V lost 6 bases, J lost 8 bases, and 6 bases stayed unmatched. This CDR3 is CASRRQGAREAFF. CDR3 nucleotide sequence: TGTGCCAGCAGAAGACAGGGGGCGCGGGAAGCTTTCTTT. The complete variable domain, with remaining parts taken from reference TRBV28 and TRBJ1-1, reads DVKVTQSSRYLVKRTGEKVFLECVQDMDHENMFWYRQDPGLGLRLIYFSYDVKMKEKGDIPEGYSVSREKKERFSLILESASTNQTSMYLCASRRQGAREAFFGQGTRLTVV.

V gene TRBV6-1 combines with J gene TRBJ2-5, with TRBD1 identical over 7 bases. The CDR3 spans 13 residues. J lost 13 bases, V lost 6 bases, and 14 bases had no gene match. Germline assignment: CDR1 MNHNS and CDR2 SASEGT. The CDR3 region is CASRAGQVARLYF. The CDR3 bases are TGTGCCAGCAGAGCCGGACAGGTAGCCCGCCTGTACTTC.

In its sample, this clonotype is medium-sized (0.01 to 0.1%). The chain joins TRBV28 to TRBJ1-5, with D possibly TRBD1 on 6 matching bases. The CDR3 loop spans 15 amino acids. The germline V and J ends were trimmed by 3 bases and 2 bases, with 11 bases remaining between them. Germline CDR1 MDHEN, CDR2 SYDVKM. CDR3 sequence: CASSFARGGNQPQHF. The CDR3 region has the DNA TGTGCCAGCAGTTTCGCTAGGGGGGGCAATCAGCCCCAGCATTTT.

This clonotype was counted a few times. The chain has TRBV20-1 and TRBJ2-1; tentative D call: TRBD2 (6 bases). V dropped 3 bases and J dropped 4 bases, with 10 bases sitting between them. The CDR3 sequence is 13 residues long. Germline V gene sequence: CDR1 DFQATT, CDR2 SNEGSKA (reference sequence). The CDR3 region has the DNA TGCAGTGCTAGCGGGAGTAGGTACAATGAGCAGTTCTTC. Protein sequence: CSASGSRYNEQFF.

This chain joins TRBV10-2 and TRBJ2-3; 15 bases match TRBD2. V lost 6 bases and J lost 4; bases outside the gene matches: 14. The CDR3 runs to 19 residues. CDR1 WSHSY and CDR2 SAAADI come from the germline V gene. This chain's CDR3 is CASRKPIGLAGGRPDTQYF. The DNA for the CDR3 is TGCGCCAGCAGGAAGCCAATAGGACTAGCGGGAGGGCGACCAGATACGCAGTATTTT.